This TCR beta chain was observed in a study of T cells in Graves' hyperthyroidism and ophthalmopathy. V was shortened by 5 bases and J by 4 bases, with 17 bases between the two germline ends. Germline loops: CDR1 SEHNR, CDR2 FQNEAQ (reference sequence). The CDR3 contains 15 residues. Researchers took RNA transcripts and amplified the TCR beta CDR3 regions from them. Primed by the HTBI set, a first-round RT-PCR was run on the TCR CDR3. TCRdb recomputed calls from the multiplex PCR reads with MiXCR, one row per CDR3 protein. The table lists about 580,000 distinct CDR3 sequences, 11% to 15% of them singletons.

The specimen sequenced was blood. J is TRBJ1-1 and V is TRBV7-9, with D perhaps matching TRBD1 (5 bases). The TCR sequence derives from a woman under 40 with Graves' hyperthyroidism that later progressed to Graves' ophthalmopathy. CDR3 residues: CASSEVRALGTEAFF. CDR3 DNA: TGTGCCAGCAGCGAAGTCAGGGCCTTAGGCACTGAAGCTTTCTTT.